The TCR beta chain under discussion was sequenced for a study of blood T cell repertoires in COVID-19. Overall study: Samples taken during acute and convalescent COVID-19 were collected in the United States, Italy and Spain. PBMCs, B-cell-depleted T cells, or T cells were the source of the cDNA or gDNA that made up the material.

The CDR3 consists of 13 residues. CDR1 and CDR2 from the germline V gene are KGHSH and LQKENI. V trimming: 7 bases; J trimming: 1 base; junction bases outside the gene matches: 2. Clones were read by immunoSEQ multiplex PCR, and TCRdb kept only the in-frame ones, dropping some. Of 90,000 to 120,000 clones in the sample, roughly 80% are singletons; the top ten hold 20% to 25%. The sequenced sample was peripheral blood. The chain combines TRBV18 with TRBJ2-3; TRBD1 matches at 7 bases. The TCR comes from a man in his 70s with active or convalescent COVID-19. DNA of the CDR3: TGTGCCAGCTTTACAGGGGGCACAGATACGCAGTATTTT. Protein product: CASFTGGTDTQYF. Looking up the rest from reference TRBV18 and TRBJ2-3 gives the full variable domain: NAGVMQNPRHLVRRRGQEARLRCSPMKGHSHVYWYRQLPEEGLKFMVYLQKENIIDESGMPKERFSAEFPKEGPSILRIQQVVRGDSAAYFCASFTGGTDTQYFGPGTRLTVL.